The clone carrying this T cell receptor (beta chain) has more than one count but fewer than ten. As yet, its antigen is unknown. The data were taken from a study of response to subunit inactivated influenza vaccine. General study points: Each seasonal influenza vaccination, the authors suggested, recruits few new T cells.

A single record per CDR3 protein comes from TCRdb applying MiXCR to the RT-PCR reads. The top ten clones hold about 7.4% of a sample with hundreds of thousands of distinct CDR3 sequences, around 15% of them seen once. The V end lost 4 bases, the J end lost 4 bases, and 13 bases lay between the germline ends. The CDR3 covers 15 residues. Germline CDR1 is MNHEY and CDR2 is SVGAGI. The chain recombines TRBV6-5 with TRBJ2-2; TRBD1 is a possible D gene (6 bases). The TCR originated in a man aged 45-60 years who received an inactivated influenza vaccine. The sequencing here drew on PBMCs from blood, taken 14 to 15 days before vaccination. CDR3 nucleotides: TGTGCCAGCAGTTTCCGGCAGGGGCCCACCGGGGAGCTGTTTTTT. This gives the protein CASSFRQGPTGELFF.